There are many counts of the clone carrying this T cell receptor beta chain. The CDR3 loop spans 14 amino acids. Germline CDR1 and CDR2: SGHRS and YFSETQ. The V and J ends lost 1 base and 7 bases, in that order; junction bases with no gene match: 7. The library labeled individual cDNA molecules by adding unique molecular identifiers to them. MiXCR was run by TCRdb on the reads, yielding one entry per CDR3 protein. The table records about 120,000 distinct CDR3 sequences, 8% to 9.5% of them present only once. The sample comes from a study of human T cells and chemical hapten exposure. Whole blood, unfractionated, served as the material for total RNA extraction.

The specimen sequenced was whole blood. The chain uses TRBV5-1 and TRBJ1-1, with 7 bases that match TRBD1. The receptor was derived from a human donor in good health. Some clones in this sample may be carry-over from other donors' samples. The CDR3 region is CASSLTPGGIEAFF. For the CDR3, the DNA is TGCGCCAGCAGCTTGACCCCAGGGGGGATTGAAGCTTTCTTT.